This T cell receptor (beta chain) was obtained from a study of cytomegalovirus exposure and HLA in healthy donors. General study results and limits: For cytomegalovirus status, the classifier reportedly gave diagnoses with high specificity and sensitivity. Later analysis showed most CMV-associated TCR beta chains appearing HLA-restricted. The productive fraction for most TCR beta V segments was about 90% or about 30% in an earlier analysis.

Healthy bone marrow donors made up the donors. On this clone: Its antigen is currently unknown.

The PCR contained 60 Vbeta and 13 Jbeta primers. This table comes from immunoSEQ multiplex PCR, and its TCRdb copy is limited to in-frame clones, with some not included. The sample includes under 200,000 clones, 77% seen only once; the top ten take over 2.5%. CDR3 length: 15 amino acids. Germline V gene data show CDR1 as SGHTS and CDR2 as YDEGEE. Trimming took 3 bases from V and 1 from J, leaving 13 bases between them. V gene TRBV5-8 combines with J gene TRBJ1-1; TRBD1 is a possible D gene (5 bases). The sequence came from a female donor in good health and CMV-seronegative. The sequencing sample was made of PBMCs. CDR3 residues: CASSWAGLPNTEAFF. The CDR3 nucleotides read TGTGCCAGCAGCTGGGCGGGACTCCCGAACACTGAAGCTTTCTTT.